This T cell receptor beta chain comes out of a study of OX40 agonist ivuxolimab in advanced cancers. For the study at large: Dose-escalation patients had hepatocellular carcinoma, melanoma, renal cell or head and neck cancer.

Assay: immunoSEQ multiplex PCR; the TCRdb copy retains only in-frame clones and omits some. The data hold 20,000 to 25,000 clones, with roughly 80% observed a single time. The germline V gene encodes CDR1 SGHTA and CDR2 FQGNSA. V was clipped by 5 bases and J by 7 bases; unmatched bases: 8. CDR3 length: 14 amino acids. The receptor was derived from an adult with an advanced solid tumor such as melanoma, head and neck, liver or kidney cancer. Sequenced here: CD4+ or CD8+ T cells sorted from blood, sampled in a trial of the OX40 agonist ivuxolimab. The rearrangement links TRBV7-2 to TRBJ2-7; TRBD1 matches 10 bases. The CDR3 nucleotides are TGTGCCAGCAGCGTCTATCCGGGACAGGGGGAGCAGTACTTC. Translated: CASSVYPGQGEQYF.